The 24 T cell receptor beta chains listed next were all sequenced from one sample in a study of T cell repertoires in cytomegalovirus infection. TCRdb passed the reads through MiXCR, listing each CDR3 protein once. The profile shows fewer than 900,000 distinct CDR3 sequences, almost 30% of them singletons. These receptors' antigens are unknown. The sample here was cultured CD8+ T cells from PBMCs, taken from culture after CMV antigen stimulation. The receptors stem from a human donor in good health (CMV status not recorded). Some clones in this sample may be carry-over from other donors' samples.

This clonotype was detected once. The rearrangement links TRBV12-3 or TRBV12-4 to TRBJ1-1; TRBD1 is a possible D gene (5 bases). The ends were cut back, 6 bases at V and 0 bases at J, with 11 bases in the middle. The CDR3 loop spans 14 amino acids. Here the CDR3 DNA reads TGTGCCAGCAGGGTGACAGATATGAACACTGAAGCTTTCTTT. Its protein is CASRVTDMNTEAFF.

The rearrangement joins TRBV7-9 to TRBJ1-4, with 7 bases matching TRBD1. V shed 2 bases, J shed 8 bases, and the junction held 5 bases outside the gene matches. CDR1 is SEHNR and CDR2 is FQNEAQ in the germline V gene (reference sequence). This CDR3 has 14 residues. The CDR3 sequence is CASSLSGGQEKLFF. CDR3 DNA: TGTGCCAGCAGCTTATCAGGGGGGCAGGAAAAACTGTTTTTT.

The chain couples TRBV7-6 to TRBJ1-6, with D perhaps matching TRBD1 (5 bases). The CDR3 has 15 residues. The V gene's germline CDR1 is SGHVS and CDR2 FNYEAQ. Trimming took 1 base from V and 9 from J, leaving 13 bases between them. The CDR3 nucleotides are TGTGCCAGCAGCTTAGGGGAGGGGCGGAGTTCACCCCTCCACTTT. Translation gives CASSLGEGRSSPLHF.

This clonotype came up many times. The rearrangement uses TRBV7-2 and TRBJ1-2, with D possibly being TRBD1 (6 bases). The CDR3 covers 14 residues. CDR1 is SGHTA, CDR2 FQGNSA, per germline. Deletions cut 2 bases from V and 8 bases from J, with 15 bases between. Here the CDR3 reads CASSLWDFTGGYTF. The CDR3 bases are TGTGCCAGCAGCTTATGGGACTTCACAGGGGGCTACACCTTC.

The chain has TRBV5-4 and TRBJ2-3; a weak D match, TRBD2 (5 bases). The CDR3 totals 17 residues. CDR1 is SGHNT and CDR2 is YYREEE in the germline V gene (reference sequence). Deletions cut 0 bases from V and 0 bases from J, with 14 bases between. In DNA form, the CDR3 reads TGTGCCAGCAGCTTGGGCCCCACAGCGGATAGCACAGATACGCAGTATTTT. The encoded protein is CASSLGPTADSTDTQYF.

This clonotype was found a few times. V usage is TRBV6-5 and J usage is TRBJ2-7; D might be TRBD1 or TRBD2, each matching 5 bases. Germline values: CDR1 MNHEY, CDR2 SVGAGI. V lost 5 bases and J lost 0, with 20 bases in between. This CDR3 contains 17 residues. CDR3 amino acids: CASSPPLGVSPSYEQYF. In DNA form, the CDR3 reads TGTGCCAGCAGTCCCCCTCTGGGGGTTTCCCCCTCCTACGAGCAGTACTTC.

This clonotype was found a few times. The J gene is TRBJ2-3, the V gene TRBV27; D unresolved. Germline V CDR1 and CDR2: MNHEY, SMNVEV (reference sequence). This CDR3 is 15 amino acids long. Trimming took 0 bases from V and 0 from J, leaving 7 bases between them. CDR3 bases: TGTGCCAGCAGTTTATCCGCGCCAAGCACAGATACGCAGTATTTT. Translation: CASSLSAPSTDTQYF.

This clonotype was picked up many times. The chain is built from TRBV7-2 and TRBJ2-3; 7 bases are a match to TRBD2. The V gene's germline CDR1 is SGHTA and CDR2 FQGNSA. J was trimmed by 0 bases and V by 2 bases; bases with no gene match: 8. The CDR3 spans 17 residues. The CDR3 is CASSLSSGVYSTDTQYF. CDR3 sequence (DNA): TGTGCCAGCAGCTTAAGCAGCGGGGTTTATAGCACAGATACGCAGTATTTT.

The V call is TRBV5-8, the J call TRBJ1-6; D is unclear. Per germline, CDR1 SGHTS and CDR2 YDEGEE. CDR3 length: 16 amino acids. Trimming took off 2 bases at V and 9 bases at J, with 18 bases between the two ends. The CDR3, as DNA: TGTGCCAGCAGCTTAATGGGCAACGGGATATCTTCACCCCTCCACTTT. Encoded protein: CASSLMGNGISSPLHF.

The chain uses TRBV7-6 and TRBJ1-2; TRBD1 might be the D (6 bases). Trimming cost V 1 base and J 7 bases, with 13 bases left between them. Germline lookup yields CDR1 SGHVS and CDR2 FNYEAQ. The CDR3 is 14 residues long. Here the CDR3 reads CASSLGAQGFGYTF. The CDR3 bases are TGTGCCAGCAGCTTAGGAGCACAGGGATTTGGCTACACCTTC.

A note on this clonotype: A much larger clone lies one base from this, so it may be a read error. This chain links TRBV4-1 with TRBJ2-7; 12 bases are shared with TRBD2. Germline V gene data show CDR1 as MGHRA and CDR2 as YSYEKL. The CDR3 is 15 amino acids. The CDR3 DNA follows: TGTGCCAGCAGCCAGGCGACTAGCGGGGGTTACGAGCAGTACTTC. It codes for CASSQATSGGYEQYF.

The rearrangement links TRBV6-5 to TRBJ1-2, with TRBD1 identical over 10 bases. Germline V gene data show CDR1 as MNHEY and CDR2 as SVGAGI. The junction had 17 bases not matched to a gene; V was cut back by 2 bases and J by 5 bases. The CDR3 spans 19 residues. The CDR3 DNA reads TGTGCCAGCAGTTACAAGGCGAACCCCGGGACAGGGGATCTTTATGGCTACACCTTC. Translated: CASSYKANPGTGDLYGYTF.

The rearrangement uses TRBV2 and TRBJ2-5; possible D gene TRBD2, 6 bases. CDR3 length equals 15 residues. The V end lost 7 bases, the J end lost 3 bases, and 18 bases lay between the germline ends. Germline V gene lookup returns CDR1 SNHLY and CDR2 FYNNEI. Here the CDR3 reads CASIGTGTSKETQYF. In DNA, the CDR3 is TGTGCCAGCATTGGGACCGGGACTTCGAAAGAGACCCAGTACTTC.

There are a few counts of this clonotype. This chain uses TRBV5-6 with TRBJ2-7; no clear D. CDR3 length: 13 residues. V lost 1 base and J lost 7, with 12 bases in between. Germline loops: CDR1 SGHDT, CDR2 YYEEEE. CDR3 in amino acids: CASSLPLNGEQYV. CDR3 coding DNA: TGTGCCAGCAGCTTGCCGCTGAACGGTGAGCAGTACGTC.

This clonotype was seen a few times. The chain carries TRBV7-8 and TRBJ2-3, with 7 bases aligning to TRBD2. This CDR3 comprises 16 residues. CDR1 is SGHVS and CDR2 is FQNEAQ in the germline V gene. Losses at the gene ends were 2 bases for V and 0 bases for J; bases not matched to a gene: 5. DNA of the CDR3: TGTGCCAGCAGCTTAAGAGCGCGGGAGAGCACAGATACGCAGTATTTT. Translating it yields CASSLRARESTDTQYF.

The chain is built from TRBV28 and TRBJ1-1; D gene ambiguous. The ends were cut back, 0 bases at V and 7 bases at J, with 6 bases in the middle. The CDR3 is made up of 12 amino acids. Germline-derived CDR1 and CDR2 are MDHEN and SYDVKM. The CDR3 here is CASSLWAREAFF. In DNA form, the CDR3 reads TGTGCCAGCAGTTTATGGGCCCGTGAAGCTTTCTTT.

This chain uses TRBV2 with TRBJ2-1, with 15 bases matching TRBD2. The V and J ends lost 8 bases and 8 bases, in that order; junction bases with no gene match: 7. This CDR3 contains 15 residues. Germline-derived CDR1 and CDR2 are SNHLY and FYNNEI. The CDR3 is CASGPGLAGGHEQFF. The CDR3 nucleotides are TGTGCCAGCGGCCCAGGACTAGCGGGGGGGCATGAGCAGTTCTTC. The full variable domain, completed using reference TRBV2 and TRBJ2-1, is EPEVTQTPSHQVTQMGQEVILRCVPISNHLYFYWYRQILGQKVEFLVSFYNNEISEKSEIFDDQFSVERPDGSNFTLKIRSTKLEDSAMYFCASGPGLAGGHEQFFGPGTRLTVL.

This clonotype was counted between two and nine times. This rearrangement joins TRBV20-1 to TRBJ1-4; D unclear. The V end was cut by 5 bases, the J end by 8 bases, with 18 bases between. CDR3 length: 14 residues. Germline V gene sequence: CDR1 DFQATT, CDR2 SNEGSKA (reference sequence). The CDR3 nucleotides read TGCAGTGCTGCACTGCCGGCCCAAGAGGAAAAACTGTTTTTT. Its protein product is CSAALPAQEEKLFF.

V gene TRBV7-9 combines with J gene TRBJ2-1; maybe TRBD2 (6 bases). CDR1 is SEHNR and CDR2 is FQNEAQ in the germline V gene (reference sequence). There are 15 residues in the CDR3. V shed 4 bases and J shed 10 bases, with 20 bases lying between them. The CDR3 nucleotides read TGTGCCAGCAGCTCGGGACTGTCCGTCAAGGGGGAGCAGTTCTTC. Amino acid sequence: CASSSGLSVKGEQFF.

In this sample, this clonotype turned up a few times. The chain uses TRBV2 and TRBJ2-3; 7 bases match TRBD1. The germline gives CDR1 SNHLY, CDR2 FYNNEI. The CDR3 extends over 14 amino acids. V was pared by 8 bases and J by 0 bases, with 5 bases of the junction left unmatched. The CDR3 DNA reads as TGTGCCAGCCCGGCGGACAGGAGCACAGATACGCAGTATTTT. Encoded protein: CASPADRSTDTQYF.

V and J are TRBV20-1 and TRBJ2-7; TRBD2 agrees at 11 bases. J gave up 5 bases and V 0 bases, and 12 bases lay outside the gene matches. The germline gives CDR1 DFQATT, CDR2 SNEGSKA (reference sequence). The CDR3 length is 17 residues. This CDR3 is CSARDHTSGGYQDEQYF. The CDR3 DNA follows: TGCAGTGCTAGAGATCATACTAGCGGGGGATACCAGGACGAGCAGTACTTC.

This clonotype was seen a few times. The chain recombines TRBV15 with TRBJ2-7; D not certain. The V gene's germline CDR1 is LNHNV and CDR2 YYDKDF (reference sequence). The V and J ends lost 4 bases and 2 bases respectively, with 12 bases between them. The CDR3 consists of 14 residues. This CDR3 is CATSTYGPAYEQYF. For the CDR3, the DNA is TGTGCCACCAGCACCTACGGACCAGCCTACGAGCAGTACTTC.

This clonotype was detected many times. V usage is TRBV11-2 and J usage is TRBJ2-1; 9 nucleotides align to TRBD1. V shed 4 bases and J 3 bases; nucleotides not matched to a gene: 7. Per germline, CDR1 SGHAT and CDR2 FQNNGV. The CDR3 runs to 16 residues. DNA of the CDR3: TGTGCCAGCAGCTCTCCGGGACAGGGTGTCTACAATGAGCAGTTCTTC. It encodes CASSSPGQGVYNEQFF. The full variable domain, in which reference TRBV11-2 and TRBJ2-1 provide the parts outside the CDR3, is EAGVAQSPRYKIIEKRQSVAFWCNPISGHATLYWYQQILGQGPKLLIQFQNNGVVDDSQLPKDRFSAERLKGVDSTLKIQPAKLEDSAVYLCASSSPGQGVYNEQFFGPGTRLTVL.

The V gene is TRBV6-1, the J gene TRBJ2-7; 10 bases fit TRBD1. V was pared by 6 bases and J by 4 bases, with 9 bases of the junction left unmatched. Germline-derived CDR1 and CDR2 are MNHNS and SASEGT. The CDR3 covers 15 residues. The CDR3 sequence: CASSHKTGGIYEQYV. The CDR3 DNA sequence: TGTGCCAGCAGCCACAAGACAGGGGGCATTTACGAGCAGTACGTC.